There are a few counts of the clone carrying this T cell receptor beta chain. Its antigen is still unknown. This entry belongs to a study of beta chain features in type 1 diabetes. General study findings and limits: cDNA sequencing could over-represent cells with high TCR expression. People with Type 1 diabetes carried modestly yet significantly shorter TCRB CDR3s in all four CD4+ subsets. Shorter templates might be favored by PCR, equally in patients and controls.

The V gene lost 6 bases and the J gene lost 2 bases, with 17 bases spanning the gap. This CDR3 contains 15 residues. Germline loops: CDR1 MDHEN, CDR2 SYDVKM. Purity (above 95%) was reached by all sorted populations. cDNA synthesis used the whole RNA isolate, giving expressed TCRB sequences. Assay: immunoSEQ multiplex PCR; the TCRdb copy retains only in-frame clones and omits some. The table has roughly 330,000 clones, approximately 13% seen once; the top ten hold 0.015%. V usage is TRBV28 and J usage is TRBJ2-7; tentatively, D is TRBD1 (5 bases). The source material was naive CD4+ T cells from blood. This TCR was sampled from a woman younger than 35 with type 1 diabetes. CDR3 sequence (DNA): TGTGCCAGCAGCCCTGGACCTAGACAGCCCTACGAGCAGTACTTC. The encoded protein is CASSPGPRQPYEQYF.